Listed here are 10 T cell receptor beta chains from one sample, sequenced in a study of shared clonotypes between healthy human individuals (dated by TCRdb to 2019 to 2021). Library method: the immunoSEQ multiplex PCR assay. TCRdb mirrors the immuneACCESS table, restricted to in-frame sequences. Some clones are absent from its copies; in checked studies, under half trace to an unresolved V gene, and the reason for the others is unknown. For this sample the table gives some 580,000 clones, of which about 97% were detected only once. The ten top clones hold roughly 0.055% of the sample. The sequencing input was naive CD4+ T cells sorted from blood. This specimen's cell subset or site label, interpreted: CD45RA+ positively selected. The receptors were gathered from a woman younger than 45 in good health.

In this sample, this clone turned up once. The chain employs TRBV9 and TRBJ2-1; tentatively, D is TRBD2 (5 bases). CDR1 SGDLS and CDR2 YYNGEE come from the germline V gene. The CDR3 is 19 residues long. Trimming took 0 bases from V and 3 from J, leaving 22 bases between them. CDR3 sequence reads: CASSVDPQIALGSYNEQFF. The CDR3 DNA reads TGTGCCAGCAGCGTAGATCCCCAGATCGCATTGGGGAGCTACAATGAGCAGTTCTTC.

This clone was detected only once. The chain recombines TRBV7-8 with TRBJ2-5, with D possibly matching TRBD2 (6 bases). The J call may not be correct, given that the DNA end is closer to TRBJ2-7. This CDR3 spans 16 amino acids. Germline V lookup: CDR1 SGHVS, CDR2 FQNEAQ. CDR3: CASSRGLGGSDYEQYF. CDR3 bases: TGTGCCAGCAGCCGCGGCCTCGGGGGATCCGACTACGAGCAGTACTTC.

The rearrangement joins TRBV5-1 to TRBJ2-1; no clear D. V was shortened by 2 bases and J by 4 bases, with 10 bases between the two germline ends. CDR1 is SGHRS, CDR2 YFSETQ, per germline. The CDR3 runs to 14 residues. The CDR3, as DNA: TGCGCCAGCAGCTTCCCAGAAAAATACAATGAGCAGTTCTTC. Protein: CASSFPEKYNEQFF.

This chain uses TRBV19 with TRBJ2-7, with D perhaps TRBD2 (5 bases). Between the trimmed V and J ends, which lost 3 bases and 6 bases, there was a span of 12 bases. Germline-derived CDR1 and CDR2 are LNHDA and SQIVND (reference sequence). The CDR3 loop spans 13 amino acids. The CDR3 reads CASSIDKRTEQYF. The CDR3 DNA sequence: TGTGCCAGTAGTATCGATAAGCGGACCGAGCAGTACTTC.

CDR3 in amino acids: CASSTQGKETQYF. The CDR3 DNA follows: TGTGCCAGCAGTACTCAGGGTAAAGAGACCCAGTACTTC. The rearrangement joins TRBV6-6 to TRBJ2-5, with D perhaps matching TRBD1 (5 bases). The germline V and J ends were trimmed by 5 bases and 3 bases, with 10 bases remaining between them. Looked up from germline, CDR1 is MNHNY and CDR2 is SVGAGI (reference sequence). CDR3 length: 13 amino acids.

This chain links TRBV2 with TRBJ2-7, with D possibly matching TRBD2 (5 bases). The CDR3 consists of 14 residues. In germline, CDR1 is SNHLY, CDR2 FYNNEI. V was trimmed by 7 bases and J by 3 bases, leaving 16 bases between them. The CDR3, as DNA: TGTGCCAGCATGACGGACTGGATGGACTACGAGCAGTACTTC. The encoded protein is CASMTDWMDYEQYF.

The V call is TRBV5-1, the J call TRBJ2-1; maybe TRBD1 (6 bases). Germline values: CDR1 SGHRS, CDR2 YFSETQ. The CDR3 has 15 amino acids. V shed 0 bases and J shed 4 bases, with 11 bases lying between them. CDR3 sequence (DNA): TGCGCCAGCAGCTTGGGTTGGACAGCTTACAATGAGCAGTTCTTC. Amino acids: CASSLGWTAYNEQFF.

The chain couples TRBV18 to TRBJ2-7; 13 bases line up with TRBD2. This CDR3 is 15 amino acids long. CDR1 KGHSH and CDR2 LQKENI come from the germline V gene. The V and J ends lost 0 bases and 7 bases, in that order; junction bases with no gene match: 3. The CDR3 nucleotides are TGTGCCAGCTCACCACCAGGACTAGCGGGGGAAGAGCAGTACTTC. As protein: CASSPPGLAGEEQYF.

The CDR3 DNA reads TGTGCCAGCAGCGTAGGGACAGGGGGCGTCGGCGGGGAGCTGTTTTTT. Amino acid sequence: CASSVGTGGVGGELFF. J is TRBJ2-2 and V is TRBV9; 11 nucleotides match TRBD1. Germline assignment: CDR1 SGDLS and CDR2 YYNGEE. The CDR3 is 16 amino acids. V was clipped by 0 bases and J by 7 bases; unmatched bases: 5. Looking up the rest from reference TRBV9 and TRBJ2-2 gives the full variable domain: DSGVTQTPKHLITATGQRVTLRCSPRSGDLSVYWYQQSLDQGLQFLIQYYNGEERAKGNILERFSAQQFPDLHSELNLSSLELGDSALYFCASSVGTGGVGGELFFGEGSRLTVL.

This clone was seen once. Written as DNA, the CDR3 is TGTGCCAGCAGTTTCTCCCCAGAGATCCTTAACGAGCAGTACTTC. Its protein product is CASSFSPEILNEQYF. The chain employs TRBV28 and TRBJ2-7; D remains ambiguous. CDR1 is MDHEN, CDR2 SYDVKM, per germline. Between the trimmed V and J ends, which lost 3 bases and 5 bases, there was a span of 17 bases. The CDR3 has 15 amino acids.